This TCR beta chain derives from a study of T cells in Graves' hyperthyroidism and ophthalmopathy (dated by TCRdb to the late 2010s). Concerning the study at large: Peripheral blood samples were taken at initial diagnosis, before any treatment was given. To identify distinguishing TCR V-J signatures, a discovery cohort of about 100 patients was used, comprising 40 to 45 with Graves' ophthalmopathy and some 60 with stable Graves' hyperthyroidism. Whether ophthalmopathy could be predicted prospectively was tested in an independent validation cohort made up of about 20 hyperthyroidism patients plus 17 patients who later progressed to ophthalmopathy. The paper describes TCR Vbeta CDR3 sequencing of 120 to 150 peripheral blood samples, made up of about 40 ophthalmopathy patients, around 78 hyperthyroidism patients and 17 progressor patients. The 80 to 100 discovery patients were randomly divided into training and test sets at a 7:3 ratio. In addition, the study compared T-cell repertoires in thyroid tissue and in blood from roughly 6 Graves' hyperthyroidism patients. Following sampling, methimazole starting at 30 mg daily was given to hyperthyroidism patients, and high-dose intravenous methylprednisolone was given to ophthalmopathy patients. The research as a whole found: Most expanded thyroid clonotypes (frequency above 0.001) were also found in blood, which suggests that blood repertoires may mirror thyroid immune responses. Sample size was not statistically predetermined, and blinding of investigators to group allocation was not performed. In validation, the model predicted progression to ophthalmopathy a median of about 6 months before onset, with roughly 68% sensitivity and about 72% specificity. A 13 V-J signature model separated ophthalmopathy from stable hyperthyroidism, with just over 85% sensitivity and about 81% specificity in cross-validation and 80%/75% in testing.

CDR1 and CDR2 were assigned from the germline V gene as WSHSY and SAAADI. Unmatched junction bases come to 11, with V trimmed by 7 bases and J by 2 bases. The CDR3 measures 16 amino acids from cysteine to phenylalanine. Only CDR3 DNA remains: 48 bases, in frame from the first base. In the ophthalmopathy patients, disease was moderately to severely active, with a Clinical Activity Score of 3 or more, a NOSPECS grade of 4 or more, and a duration of less than 3 months. Any patient with an uncontrolled infection, another autoimmune disease, pregnancy or lactation was excluded. Diagnoses relied on clinical symptoms, serum thyroxine and TRAb, thyroid ultrasound and orbital computed tomography. Ficoll-Paque density gradient centrifugation was used to isolate PBMCs from about 9 ml of fresh peripheral blood. Total RNA was extracted with Trizol reagent, and quality was checked on an Agilent 2100 Bioanalyzer.

Amplification of TCR beta CDR3 regions was carried out from RNA transcripts. For the first round of RT-PCR on the TCR CDR3, the HTBI primer set was used together with the Qiagen OneStep RT-PCR kit. The libraries were constructed in a second round of multiplex PCR and then size-selected and purified. Paired-end sequencing of the libraries was performed with 100 bp reads on an Illumina HiSeq2000. The published analysis was carried out like this. Raw data were processed with SOAPnuke, discarding reads with adapters, uncalled bases, mean Phred below 15, or no exact constant-primer or identifier match. High-quality paired reads were merged with COPE v1.2.5, and unique nucleotide sequences were defined as clonotypes. Clonotypes were aligned to IMGT TRBV, TRBD and TRBJ reference segments using MiTCR v1.1. Analysis was restricted to V-J combinations with a frequency above 0.0001, which covered just over 98% of repertoires. The TCS score was defined as the ratio of F50 (clonal expansion) to E x V (chaos), calculated using BLOSUM62-based TCRdist between CDR3 peptides within each V-J. Welch's t-statistics and random forest reduced fewer than 550 V-J features to fewer than 15, which were used in a naive Bayes classifier (R e1071). The similarity between thyroid and blood repertoires was quantified using the Morisita-Horn index. TCRdb ran its own pipeline on the public reads, namely fastp trimming at Q25 and MiXCR clone calling, and kept in-frame beta chains. Under each unique CDR3 protein, matching rows form one entry showing the most common genes and DNA. Clone size and V and J calls follow TCRdb, not the original study. This sample has around 56,000 distinct CDR3 sequences in its table, and about 50% of those were observed once. The ten top clones hold about an eighth of the sample.

This clonotype has at least ten counts. It has no known antigen specificity. Base quality data are lacking; no much larger clone is found one base away. Sequencing was done on a sample of blood. Recombination joined TRBV10-2 with TRBJ2-3; 8 central nucleotides agree with TRBD1. This TCR came from a woman in her thirties with Graves' ophthalmopathy. The sequence in DNA is TGCGCCAGCACTGGAACCGACAGGGGATTCACAGATACGCAGTATTTT. The translation is CASTGTDRGFTDTQYF.